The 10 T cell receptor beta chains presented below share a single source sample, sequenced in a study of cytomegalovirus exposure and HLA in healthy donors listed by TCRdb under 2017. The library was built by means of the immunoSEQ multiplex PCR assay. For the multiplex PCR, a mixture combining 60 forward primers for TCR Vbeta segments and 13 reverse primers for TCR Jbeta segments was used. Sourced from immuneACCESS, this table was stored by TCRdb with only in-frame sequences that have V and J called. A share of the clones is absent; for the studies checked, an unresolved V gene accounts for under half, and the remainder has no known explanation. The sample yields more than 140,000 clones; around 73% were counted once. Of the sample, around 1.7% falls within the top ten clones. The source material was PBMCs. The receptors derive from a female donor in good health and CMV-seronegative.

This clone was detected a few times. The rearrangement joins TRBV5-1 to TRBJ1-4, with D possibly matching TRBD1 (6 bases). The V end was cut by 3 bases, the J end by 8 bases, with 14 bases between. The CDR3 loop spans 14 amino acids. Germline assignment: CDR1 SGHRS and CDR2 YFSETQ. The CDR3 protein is CASSWGTRGEKLFF. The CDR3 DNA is TGCGCCAGCAGCTGGGGTACTAGGGGGGAAAAACTGTTTTTT.

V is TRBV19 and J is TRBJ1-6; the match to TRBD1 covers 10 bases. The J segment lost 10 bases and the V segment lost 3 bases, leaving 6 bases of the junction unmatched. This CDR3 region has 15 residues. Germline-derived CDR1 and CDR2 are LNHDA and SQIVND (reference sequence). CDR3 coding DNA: TGTGCCAGTAGTATCGGGACAGGGGTGGGATCACCCCTCCACTTT. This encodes CASSIGTGVGSPLHF.

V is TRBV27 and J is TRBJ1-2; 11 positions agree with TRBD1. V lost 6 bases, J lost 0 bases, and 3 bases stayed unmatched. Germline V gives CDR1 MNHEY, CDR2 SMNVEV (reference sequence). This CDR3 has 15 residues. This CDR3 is CASRPGQGANYGYTF. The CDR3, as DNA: TGTGCCAGCAGACCGGGACAGGGGGCTAACTATGGCTACACCTTC.

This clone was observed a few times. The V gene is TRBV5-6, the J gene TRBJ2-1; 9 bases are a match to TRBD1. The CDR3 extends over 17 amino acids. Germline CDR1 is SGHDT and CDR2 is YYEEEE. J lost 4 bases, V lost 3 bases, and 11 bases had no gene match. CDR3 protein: CASSSSLGTGLYNEQFF. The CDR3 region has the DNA TGTGCCAGCAGCTCCTCCCTCGGGACAGGGTTATACAATGAGCAGTTCTTC.

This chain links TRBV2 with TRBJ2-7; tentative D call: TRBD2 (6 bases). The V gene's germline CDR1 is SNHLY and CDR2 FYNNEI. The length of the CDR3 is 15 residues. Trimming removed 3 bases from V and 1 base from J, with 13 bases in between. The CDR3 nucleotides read TGTGCCAGCAGTGACTCGGCAGGGAGGTCCTACGAGCAGTACTTC. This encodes CASSDSAGRSYEQYF.

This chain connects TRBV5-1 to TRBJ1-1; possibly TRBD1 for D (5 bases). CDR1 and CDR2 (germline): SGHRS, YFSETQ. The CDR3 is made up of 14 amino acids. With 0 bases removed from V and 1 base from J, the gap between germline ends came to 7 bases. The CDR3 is CASSLVRGNTEAFF. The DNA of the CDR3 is TGCGCCAGCAGCTTGGTTAGGGGGAACACTGAAGCTTTCTTT.

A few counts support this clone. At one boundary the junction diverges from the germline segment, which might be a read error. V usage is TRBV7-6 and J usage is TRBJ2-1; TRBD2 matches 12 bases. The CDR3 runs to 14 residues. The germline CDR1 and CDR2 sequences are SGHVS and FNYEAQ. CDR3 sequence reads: CASSLAGGPDEQFF. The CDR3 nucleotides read TGTGCCAGCAGCCTAGCGGGAGGGCCCGATGAGCAGTTCTTC.

The CDR3 coding sequence is TGCAGCGTTGACCCTAGCGGGAGGTACAATGAGCAGTTCTTC. It translates to CSVDPSGRYNEQFF. The gene calls are TRBV29-1 and TRBJ2-1, with 11 positions matching TRBD2. Trimming cost V 3 bases and J 4 bases; bases outside gene matches: 2. Germline-derived CDR1 and CDR2 are SQVTM and ANQGSEA. The CDR3 spans 14 residues.

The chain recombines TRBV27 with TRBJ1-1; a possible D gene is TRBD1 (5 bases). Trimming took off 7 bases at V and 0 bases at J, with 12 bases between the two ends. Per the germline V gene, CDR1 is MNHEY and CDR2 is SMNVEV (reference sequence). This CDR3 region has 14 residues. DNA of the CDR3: TGTGCCAGCATCCCTTGGGGGGTGAACACTGAAGCTTTCTTT. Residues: CASIPWGVNTEAFF.

CDR3 DNA: TGTGCCAGCAGCCGGGTTCAGGGGCGGGGGGCGACTAGCACAGATACGCAGTATTTT. Protein: CASSRVQGRGATSTDTQYF. The chain is built from TRBV9 and TRBJ2-3, with 8 nucleotides matching TRBD2. The CDR3 runs to 19 residues. With 4 bases clipped from V and 0 bases from J, the junction kept 16 bases outside the gene matches. CDR1 is SGDLS, CDR2 YYNGEE, per germline.